This record covers a single T cell receptor beta chain. Antigen: not known. The data were taken from a study of T cell responses to AZD1222 COVID-19 vaccine. Whole-study context: Second-dose recipients at about 4 or about 12 weeks were treated as one pooled group. Study conclusions and caveats: Most donors were white British and more were female, and clonal diversity was possibly underestimated. The study identified only five to seven AZD1222 recipients as seropositive at baseline.

Sequenced by immunoSEQ multiplex PCR; TCRdb stores in-frame clones only, minus some. The repertoire holds under 85,000 clones, with over 75% as singletons. The receptor was derived from an adult in good health. The material sequenced was peripheral blood, taken on day 0 of AZD1222 vaccination.

The CDR3 here is CASDPKFF. The CDR3 bases are TGTGCCAGTGACCCGAAGTTCTTC. The chain has TRBV19 and TRBJ2-1; no clear D gene. The ends were cut back, 8 bases at V and 14 bases at J, with 7 bases in the middle. Germline values: CDR1 LNHDA, CDR2 SQIVND (reference sequence). CDR3 size: 8 residues.